This T cell receptor (beta chain) was captured by sequencing in a study of Ad26.COV2.S vaccination and SARS-CoV-2 variants. Treatment given: 15 to 20 received Ad26.COV2.S at low or high dose, single or two shots; a few received placebo; per-sample allocation not given. The study sampled participants on day 63 after the first vaccine or placebo injection. The repertoire was sequenced with immunoSEQ multiplex PCR; TCRdb's copy has only in-frame clones and lacks some. Of 350,000 to 400,000 clones in the sample, 89% are singletons; the top ten hold under 2%. The length of the CDR3 is 12 residues. V was trimmed by 8 bases and J by 3 bases, leaving 10 bases between them. Germline V gene sequence: CDR1 SGHAT, CDR2 FQNNGV.

The sequence came from a person aged 18-60 years who received the Ad26.COV2.S COVID-19 vaccine or a placebo. The chain carries TRBV11-2 and TRBJ2-5, with D uncertain. Sequencing used peripheral blood, obtained in a trial of Ad26.COV2.S vaccine versus placebo. CDR3 residues: CASRAVEETQYF. CDR3 nucleotide sequence: TGTGCCAGCCGGGCAGTCGAAGAGACCCAGTACTTC.